The 31 T cell receptor beta chains listed next were all sequenced from one sample in a study of T cells after yellow fever vaccination. TCRdb ran MiXCR on the 5' RACE reads and lists one entry per CDR3 protein. This sample has about 550,000 distinct CDR3 sequences, with 15% to 20% found just once. The sequences come from PBMCs, collected 15 days after the yellow fever booster vaccination. Source of these receptors: a man younger than 45 who received the YFV17D yellow fever vaccine.

In this sample, this clonotype turned up a few times. This chain connects TRBV15 to TRBJ1-1; 10 bases align to TRBD1. CDR1 and CDR2 (germline): LNHNV, YYDKDF (reference sequence). This CDR3 is built from 12 residues. V lost 4 bases, J lost 10 bases, and 3 bases stayed unmatched. The CDR3: CATSKGQGRAFF. CDR3 coding DNA: TGTGCCACCAGCAAGGGACAGGGGAGAGCTTTCTTT.

The V and J genes are TRBV7-2 and TRBJ2-1; tentative D call: TRBD2 (6 bases). Per the germline V gene, CDR1 is SGHTA and CDR2 is FQGNSA. V was cut by 1 base and J by 5 bases, with 9 bases left in between. The CDR3 loop spans 14 amino acids. The CDR3, as DNA: TGTGCCAGCAGCTTAGGGAGGGCGAACAATGAGCAGTTCTTC. This encodes CASSLGRANNEQFF.

The chain joins TRBV19 to TRBJ2-7; 7 bases match TRBD1. The germline CDR1 and CDR2 sequences are LNHDA and SQIVND (reference sequence). This CDR3 contains 14 residues. Trimming at V came to 6 bases and at J to 2 bases, leaving 7 bases not matched to a gene. The CDR3 here is CASRGTEGPYEQYF. CDR3 nucleotides: TGTGCCAGTAGGGGGACAGAGGGCCCCTACGAGCAGTACTTC.

This sequence joins TRBV3-1 and TRBJ2-1; 10 nucleotides line up with TRBD1. Germline trimming cut 4 bases from V and 9 bases from J; bases unmatched to any gene: 9. The CDR3 sequence is 15 residues long. Germline CDR1 reads LGHDT; CDR2 reads YNNKEL (reference sequence). The CDR3 DNA reads as TGTGCCAGCAGCCTCCGGGACAGGGGTCGTCTTGAGCAGTTCTTC. Protein: CASSLRDRGRLEQFF.

The genes are TRBV5-6 and TRBJ2-3, with 9 bases matching TRBD2. The CDR3 length is 15 residues. Trimming cost V 5 bases and J 0 bases; bases outside gene matches: 4. The germline CDR1 and CDR2 sequences are SGHDT and YYEEEE. The CDR3 spells CASRTGLASTDTQYF. The CDR3 DNA sequence: TGTGCCAGCAGGACAGGACTAGCGAGCACAGATACGCAGTATTTT. Variable domain in full (rest from reference TRBV5-6 and TRBJ2-3): DAGVTQSPTHLIKTRGQQVTLRCSPKSGHDTVSWYQQALGQGPQFIFQYYEEEERQRGNFPDRFSGHQFPNYSSELNVNALLLGDSALYLCASRTGLASTDTQYFGPGTRLTVL.

This clonotype was recorded a few times. The chain employs TRBV4-3 and TRBJ2-5; no reliable D call. CDR3 length equals 15 residues. CDR1 is LGHNA, CDR2 YSLEER, per germline. Trimming shortened V by 1 base and J by 7 bases, and 16 bases separated the two germline ends. In DNA form, the CDR3 reads TGCGCCAGCAGCCAAGTCTCCGGGCAGATAGGGACCCAGTACTTC. Translated: CASSQVSGQIGTQYF.

The chain couples TRBV6-1 to TRBJ2-1; D is perhaps TRBD1 (5 bases). The CDR3 has 14 amino acids. The V end was cut by 9 bases, the J end by 10 bases, with 22 bases between. Germline CDR1 MNHNS, CDR2 SASEGT. CDR3: CARGWPLPDREQFF. The DNA for the CDR3 is TGTGCCAGAGGATGGCCCCTGCCCGACAGAGAGCAGTTCTTC.

This clonotype was observed a handful of times. This rearrangement joins TRBV6-1 to TRBJ1-6; 9 positions match TRBD1. The germline gives CDR1 MNHNS, CDR2 SASEGT. V lost 4 bases, J lost 9 bases, and 7 bases stayed unmatched. This CDR3 is 15 amino acids long. The chain's CDR3 is CASSGDRVFSSPLHF. For the CDR3, the DNA is TGTGCCAGCAGTGGGGACAGGGTCTTTTCTTCACCCCTCCACTTT.

This clonotype was detected only a few times. The chain carries TRBV29-1 and TRBJ2-1, with D maybe TRBD2 (5 bases). V shed 4 bases and J shed 0 bases, with 16 bases lying between them. CDR3 size: 16 residues. Germline CDR1 SQVTM, CDR2 ANQGSEA. CDR3 protein: CSVGTPEGYSYNEQFF. The CDR3 DNA sequence: TGCAGCGTTGGGACCCCAGAGGGCTACTCCTACAATGAGCAGTTCTTC.

The chain is built from TRBV12-3 or TRBV12-4 and TRBJ2-1, with 7 bases aligning to TRBD2. The CDR3 totals 15 residues. V was clipped by 3 bases and J by 7 bases; unmatched bases: 9. The CDR3 DNA reads as TGTGCCAGCAGTTTGGGAGGGAGGGCCGGGAATGAGCAGTTCTTC. Its protein product is CASSLGGRAGNEQFF.

The chain carries TRBV5-1 and TRBJ2-5; 8 positions match TRBD1. J lost 5 bases, V lost 4 bases, and 7 bases had no gene match. Germline CDR1 SGHRS, CDR2 YFSETQ. CDR3 length: 14 amino acids. CDR3 protein: CASSPGTGMETQYF. The CDR3 coding sequence is TGCGCCAGCAGCCCCGGGACAGGCATGGAGACCCAGTACTTC.

The J gene is TRBJ2-7, the V gene TRBV6-1; 10 bases are shared with TRBD1. J gave up 2 bases and V 6 bases, and 10 bases lay outside the gene matches. Germline V gene data show CDR1 as MNHNS and CDR2 as SASEGT. The CDR3 is 16 amino acids. The CDR3 DNA is TGTGCCAGCAGCCCGATCGGGGGACAGGGGACCTACGAGCAGTACTTC. Amino acid sequence: CASSPIGGQGTYEQYF.

This clonotype appeared a few times. The chain recombines TRBV4-3 with TRBJ1-1; 10 bases align to TRBD1. Unmatched junction bases numbered 8, after V lost 1 base and J lost 6 bases. CDR3 length: 16 residues. Germline values: CDR1 LGHNA, CDR2 YSLEER. The CDR3, as DNA: TGCGCCAGCAGCCAAGGGTGGGACAGGGGCCGTCCTGAAGCTTTCTTT. This encodes CASSQGWDRGRPEAFF.

This clonotype was recorded many times. This chain uses TRBV6-1 with TRBJ2-7; D remains unclear. Germline loops: CDR1 MNHNS, CDR2 SASEGT. The CDR3 contains 10 residues. Trimming left V 8 bases short and J 3 bases short, with 5 bases between. CDR3 in DNA: TGTGCCAGCGTCAACTACGAGCAGTACTTC. This codes for CASVNYEQYF.

This clonotype has more than one count but fewer than ten. V usage is TRBV2 and J usage is TRBJ2-1, with TRBD2 matching over 10 bases. Germline CDR1 and CDR2: SNHLY and FYNNEI. J lost 10 bases, V lost 7 bases, and 4 bases had no gene match. There are 12 residues in the CDR3. The CDR3 DNA reads TGTGCCAGCAACCCGGGACTAGCGGAGCAGTTCTTC. Protein sequence: CASNPGLAEQFF. Supplemented by reference TRBV2 and TRBJ2-1, the full variable domain reads EPEVTQTPSHQVTQMGQEVILRCVPISNHLYFYWYRQILGQKVEFLVSFYNNEISEKSEIFDDQFSVERPDGSNFTLKIRSTKLEDSAMYFCASNPGLAEQFFGPGTRLTVL.

This clonotype appeared a few times. The chain uses TRBV2 and TRBJ2-3, with D unclear. Trimming took off 1 base at V and 6 bases at J, with 8 bases between the two ends. Germline CDR1 and CDR2: SNHLY and FYNNEI. The CDR3 runs 13 residues. The CDR3 loop reads CASSEGVGDTQYF. For the CDR3, the DNA is TGTGCCAGCAGTGAAGGGGTGGGCGATACGCAGTATTTT.

This chain connects TRBV5-1 to TRBJ1-4; 7 nucleotides match TRBD1. The CDR3 consists of 13 residues. With 7 bases clipped from V and 6 bases from J, the junction kept 6 bases outside the gene matches. In germline, CDR1 is SGHRS, CDR2 YFSETQ. The DNA of the CDR3 is TGCGCCAGCGGCGCAGGGGGAGATGAAAAACTGTTTTTT. Translated, it gives CASGAGGDEKLFF.

This clonotype was recorded a few times. This chain uses TRBV10-3 with TRBJ2-1; 7 positions match TRBD2. The V and J ends lost 0 bases and 10 bases, in that order; junction bases with no gene match: 6. The CDR3 totals 14 residues. Germline CDR1 ENHRY, CDR2 SYGVKD. CDR3 nucleotide sequence: TGTGCCATCAGTGAGTCGGCGGGAGCCTCAGAGCAGTTCTTC. Its protein product is CAISESAGASEQFF.

The V and J genes are TRBV29-1 and TRBJ2-7; the D gene could be TRBD1 or TRBD2 (5 bases each). The CDR3 sequence is 12 residues long. Trimming cost V 4 bases and J 7 bases, with 14 bases left between them. The germline V gene encodes CDR1 SQVTM and CDR2 ANQGSEA. CDR3 in DNA: TGCAGCGTTGTCCAGGGACCGGGGGAGCAGTACTTC. This sequence encodes CSVVQGPGEQYF.

This clonotype was detected a few times. This chain uses TRBV27 with TRBJ2-3, with TRBD2 as a possible D gene (6 bases). CDR1 is MNHEY and CDR2 is SMNVEV in the germline V gene (reference sequence). V gave up 0 bases and J gave up 6 bases, with 13 bases separating them. There are 15 residues in the CDR3. CDR3 sequence reads: CASSLSPAGRDTQYF. CDR3 in DNA: TGTGCCAGCAGTTTATCACCGGCGGGAAGGGATACGCAGTATTTT.

This clonotype was detected a few times. This chain uses TRBV20-1 with TRBJ2-1, with 7 bases that match TRBD2. Germline V gene lookup returns CDR1 DFQATT and CDR2 SNEGSKA (reference sequence). This CDR3 contains 15 residues. Trimming at V came to 0 bases and at J to 4 bases, leaving 6 bases not matched to a gene. The CDR3 region has the DNA TGCAGTGCTAGAGAGCGGCTAGCGGAATACAATGAGCAGTTCTTC. Protein: CSARERLAEYNEQFF.

This clonotype has more than one count but fewer than ten. The rearrangement links TRBV7-9 to TRBJ2-3; no firm D call. Germline CDR1 is SEHNR and CDR2 is FQNEAQ (reference sequence). V was cut by 2 bases and J by 0 bases, with 9 bases left in between. This CDR3 is built from 15 residues. CDR3 loop: CASSLQSTSTDTQYF. As DNA, the CDR3 is TGTGCCAGCAGCTTACAGTCGACGAGCACAGATACGCAGTATTTT.

This chain links TRBV5-1 with TRBJ2-5; possibly TRBD1 or TRBD2 for D (5 bases each). Germline CDR1 reads SGHRS; CDR2 reads YFSETQ. Trimming removed 6 bases at V and 5 bases at J, with 20 bases between. CDR3 size: 15 residues. This chain's CDR3 is CASKGQGASSETQYF. The CDR3 DNA reads as TGCGCCAGCAAAGGGCAGGGAGCATCCTCGGAGACCCAGTACTTC. Complete variable domain (other parts from reference TRBV5-1 and TRBJ2-5): KAGVTQTPRYLIKTRGQQVTLSCSPISGHRSVSWYQQTPGQGLQFLFEYFSETQRNKGNFPGRFSGRQFSNSRSEMNVSTLELGDSALYLCASKGQGASSETQYFGPGTRLLVL.

This clonotype was seen at least ten times. At one end, the junction sequence differs from germline, possibly due to a read error. The genes are TRBV5-1 and TRBJ1-2; 7 bases align to TRBD1. Germline loops: CDR1 SGHRS, CDR2 YFSETQ. This CDR3 is 14 amino acids long. CDR3 residues: CASSLGTANYGYTF. The CDR3 DNA reads as TGTGCCAGCAGTTTAGGGACAGCAAACTATGGCTACACCTTC.

This rearrangement joins TRBV5-1 to TRBJ1-1; D may be TRBD1 (5 bases). The CDR3 contains 12 residues. V was pared by 2 bases and J by 6 bases, with 8 bases between. Germline V gene lookup returns CDR1 SGHRS and CDR2 YFSETQ. The CDR3 DNA sequence: TGCGCCAGCAGCTTAGGGGAACCTGAAGCTTTCTTT. This encodes CASSLGEPEAFF.

This clonotype was found a few times. V gene TRBV7-9 combines with J gene TRBJ2-1; D uncertain. V was clipped by 5 bases and J by 12 bases, with 14 bases between them. In germline, CDR1 is SEHNR, CDR2 FQNEAQ (reference sequence). CDR3 size: 12 residues. CDR3 DNA sequence: TGTGCCAGCAGCCCCTCTCGGGCGCCGCAGTTCTTC. Residues: CASSPSRAPQFF. The full variable domain, rest sourced from reference TRBV7-9 and TRBJ2-1, is DTGVSQNPRHKITKRGQNVTFRCDPISEHNRLYWYRQTLGQGPEFLTYFQNEAQLEKSRLLSDRFSAERPKGSFSTLEIQRTEQGDSAMYLCASSPSRAPQFFGPGTRLTVL.

This clonotype came up a few times. The chain employs TRBV18 and TRBJ2-3, with D unresolved. Trimming removed 3 bases at V and 2 bases at J, with 9 bases between. The CDR3 loop spans 14 amino acids. The germline V gene has CDR1 KGHSH and CDR2 LQKENI. This chain's CDR3 is CASSPAPPTDTQYF. DNA of the CDR3: TGTGCCAGCTCACCGGCCCCCCCCACAGATACGCAGTATTTT.

This CDR3 is CASSSQTGSWNQYF. The CDR3 DNA reads as TGTGCCAGCAGCTCTCAGACAGGCTCGTGGAACCAGTACTTC. The chain couples TRBV7-8 to TRBJ2-5; D is possibly TRBD1 (6 bases). Germline-derived CDR1 and CDR2 are SGHVS and FQNEAQ. V lost 4 bases and J lost 10, with 19 bases in between. The CDR3 length is 14 residues.

This chain joins TRBV12-3 or TRBV12-4 and TRBJ1-2; 8 bases line up with TRBD1. The CDR3 has 13 amino acids. Losses at the gene ends were 6 bases for V and 8 bases for J; bases not matched to a gene: 8. CDR3 in DNA: TGTGCCAGCAGACCAGGACAGGGTCTAGGCTACACCTTC. This encodes CASRPGQGLGYTF.

The chain combines TRBV10-1 with TRBJ2-7; D gene ambiguous. The CDR3 sequence is 14 residues long. Germline V gene sequence: CDR1 WNHNN, CDR2 SYGVQD (reference sequence). V was clipped by 3 bases and J by 7 bases, with 16 bases between them. The CDR3 protein is CASSENPAVLEQYF. In nucleotides, the CDR3 is TGCGCCAGCAGTGAAAACCCCGCGGTCCTGGAGCAGTACTTC.

This rearrangement joins TRBV12-3 or TRBV12-4 to TRBJ2-4; D is ambiguous. The CDR3 is 15 residues long. Deletions cut 6 bases from V and 0 bases from J, with 12 bases between. The CDR3 DNA sequence: TGTGCCAGCAGGGCCGAGTCCGGAGCCAAAAACATTCAGTACTTC. Amino acid sequence: CASRAESGAKNIQYF.